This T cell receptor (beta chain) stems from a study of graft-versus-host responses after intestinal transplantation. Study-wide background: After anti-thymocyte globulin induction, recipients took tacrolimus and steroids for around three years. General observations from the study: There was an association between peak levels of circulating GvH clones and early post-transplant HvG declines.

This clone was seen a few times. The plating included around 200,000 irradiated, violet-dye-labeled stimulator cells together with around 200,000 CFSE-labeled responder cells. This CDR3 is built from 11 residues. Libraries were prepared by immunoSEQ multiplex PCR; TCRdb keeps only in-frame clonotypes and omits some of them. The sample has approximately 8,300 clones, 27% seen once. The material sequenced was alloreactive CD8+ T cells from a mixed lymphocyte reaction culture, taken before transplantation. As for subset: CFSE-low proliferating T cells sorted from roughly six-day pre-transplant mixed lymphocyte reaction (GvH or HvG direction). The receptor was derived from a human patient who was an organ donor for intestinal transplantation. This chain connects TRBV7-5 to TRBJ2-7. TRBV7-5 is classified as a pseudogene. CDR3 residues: CVRSLVYEQYF. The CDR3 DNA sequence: TGTGTCAGAAGCTTAGTTTACGAGCAGTACTTC.